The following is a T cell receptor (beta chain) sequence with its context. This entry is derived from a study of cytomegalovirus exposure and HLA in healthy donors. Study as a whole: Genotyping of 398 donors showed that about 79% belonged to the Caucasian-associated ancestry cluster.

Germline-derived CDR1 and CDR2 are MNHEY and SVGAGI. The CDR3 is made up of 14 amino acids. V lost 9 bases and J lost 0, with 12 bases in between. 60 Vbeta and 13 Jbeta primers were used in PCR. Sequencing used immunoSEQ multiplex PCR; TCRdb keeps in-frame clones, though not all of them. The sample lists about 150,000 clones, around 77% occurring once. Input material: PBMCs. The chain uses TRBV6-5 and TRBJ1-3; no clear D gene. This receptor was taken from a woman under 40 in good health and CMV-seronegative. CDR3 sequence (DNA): TGTGCCAGTGGCCCGGGAGCCTCTGGAAACACCATATATTTT. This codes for CASGPGASGNTIYF.